In its sample, the clone carrying this TCR beta chain was seen a few times. This sample is drawn from a study of regulatory T cells in long-lasting Graves disease. V trimming: 9 bases; J trimming: 2 bases; junction bases outside the gene matches: 2. Germline assignment: CDR1 LNHDA and CDR2 SQIVND (reference sequence). The CDR3 has 14 amino acids. Time point in this sample: newly diagnosed GD, antithyroid drugs for less than 3 months. With RNA extracted from PBMCs as input, the TCR library was made. Assembly of TCR beta libraries relied on iRepertoire HTBI primers together with Arm-PCR of CDR3 regions. TCRdb itself ran the multiplex PCR reads through MiXCR, one entry per CDR3 protein. The table shows over 500,000 distinct CDR3 sequences, with approximately 15% occurring only once. The same specimen was also included in a second study, on T cells in Graves' hyperthyroidism and ophthalmopathy. In that study: Disease duration under 2 months; hyperthyroidism patients were aged 18 to 65. Ophthalmopathy got predicted by the model a median approximately 6.3 months before its onset.

The sequence came from a woman in her thirties with Graves disease. The rearrangement uses TRBV19 and TRBJ1-6, with 9 positions matching TRBD1. Material: peripheral blood mononuclear cells (PBMCs), obtained at new diagnosis, from a patient treated with antithyroid drugs. CDR3 nucleotides: TGTGCCAGCTGGACAGGGGCCTATAATTCACCCCTCCACTTT. Residues: CASWTGAYNSPLHF.